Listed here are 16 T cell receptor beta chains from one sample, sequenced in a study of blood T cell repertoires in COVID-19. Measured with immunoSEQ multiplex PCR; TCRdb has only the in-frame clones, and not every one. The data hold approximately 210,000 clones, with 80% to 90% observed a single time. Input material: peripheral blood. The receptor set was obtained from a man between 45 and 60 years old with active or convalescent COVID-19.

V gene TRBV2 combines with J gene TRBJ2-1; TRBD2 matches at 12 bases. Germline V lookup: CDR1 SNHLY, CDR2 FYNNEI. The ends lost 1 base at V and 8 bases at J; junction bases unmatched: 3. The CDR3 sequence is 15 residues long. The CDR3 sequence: CASSEGTSGTHEQFF. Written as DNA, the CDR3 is TGTGCCAGCAGTGAAGGGACTAGCGGGACCCATGAGCAGTTCTTC.

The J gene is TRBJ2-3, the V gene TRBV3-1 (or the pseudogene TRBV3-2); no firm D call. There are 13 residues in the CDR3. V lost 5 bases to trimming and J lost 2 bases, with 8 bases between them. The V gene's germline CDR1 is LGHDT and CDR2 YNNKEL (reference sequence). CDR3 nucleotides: TGTGCCAGCAGCTTCCGACTCACAGATACGCAGTATTTT. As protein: CASSFRLTDTQYF.

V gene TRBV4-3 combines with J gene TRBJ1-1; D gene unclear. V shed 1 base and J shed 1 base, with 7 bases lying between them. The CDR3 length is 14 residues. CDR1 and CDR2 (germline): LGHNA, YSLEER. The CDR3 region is CASSQVAANTEAFF. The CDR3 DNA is TGCGCCAGCAGCCAAGTAGCAGCGAACACTGAAGCTTTCTTT.

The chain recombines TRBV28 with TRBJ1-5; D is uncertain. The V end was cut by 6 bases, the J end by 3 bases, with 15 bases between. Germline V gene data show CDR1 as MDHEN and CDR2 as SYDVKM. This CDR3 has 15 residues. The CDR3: CASRATTPNNQPQHF. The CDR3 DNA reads TGTGCCAGCAGGGCCACGACTCCTAACAATCAGCCCCAGCATTTT.

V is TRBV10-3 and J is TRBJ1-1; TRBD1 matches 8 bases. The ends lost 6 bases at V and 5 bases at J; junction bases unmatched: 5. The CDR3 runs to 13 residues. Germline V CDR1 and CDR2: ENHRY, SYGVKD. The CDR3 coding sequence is TGTGCCATCAGGATGACAGGGGCGACTGAAGCTTTCTTT. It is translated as CAIRMTGATEAFF.

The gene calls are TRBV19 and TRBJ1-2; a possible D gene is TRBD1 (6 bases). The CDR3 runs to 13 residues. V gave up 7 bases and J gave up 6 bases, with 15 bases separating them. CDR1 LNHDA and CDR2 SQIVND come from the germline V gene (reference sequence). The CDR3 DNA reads TGTGCCAGTACCGGGACACTTTTTGATGGCTACACCTTC. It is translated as CASTGTLFDGYTF.

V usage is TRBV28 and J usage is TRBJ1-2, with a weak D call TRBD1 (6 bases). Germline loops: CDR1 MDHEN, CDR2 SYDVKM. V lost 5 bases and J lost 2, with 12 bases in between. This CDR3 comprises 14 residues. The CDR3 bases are TGTGCCAGCAGTCCCGCAGGGGCAAACTATGGCTACACCTTC. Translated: CASSPAGANYGYTF.

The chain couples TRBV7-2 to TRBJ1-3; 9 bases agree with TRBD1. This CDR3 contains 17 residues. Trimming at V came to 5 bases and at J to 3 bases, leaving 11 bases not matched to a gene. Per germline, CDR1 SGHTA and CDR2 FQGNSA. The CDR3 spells CASSPAGQGLLGNTIYF. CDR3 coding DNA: TGTGCCAGCAGCCCCGCGGGACAGGGTTTGCTTGGAAACACCATATATTTT. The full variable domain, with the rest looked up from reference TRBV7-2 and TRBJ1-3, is GAGVSQSPSNKVTEKGKDVELRCDPISGHTALYWYRQSLGQGLEFLIYFQGNSAPDKSGLPSDRFSAERTGGSVSTLTIQRTQQEDSAVYLCASSPAGQGLLGNTIYFGEGSWLTVV.

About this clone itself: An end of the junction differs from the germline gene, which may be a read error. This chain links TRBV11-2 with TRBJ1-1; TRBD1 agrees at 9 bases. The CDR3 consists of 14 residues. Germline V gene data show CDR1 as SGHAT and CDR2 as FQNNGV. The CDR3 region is CASSRGQGNAEAFF. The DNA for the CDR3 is TGTGCCAGCAGCCGCGGACAGGGGAACGCTGAAGCTTTCTTT.

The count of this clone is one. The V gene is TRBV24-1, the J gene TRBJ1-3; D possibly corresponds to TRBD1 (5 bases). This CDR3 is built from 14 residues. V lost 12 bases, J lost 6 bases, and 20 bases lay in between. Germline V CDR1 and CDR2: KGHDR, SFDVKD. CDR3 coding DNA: TGTGCCTCAGCGGTGTCGGGGGGGGAAAACACCATATATTTT. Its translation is CASAVSGGENTIYF.

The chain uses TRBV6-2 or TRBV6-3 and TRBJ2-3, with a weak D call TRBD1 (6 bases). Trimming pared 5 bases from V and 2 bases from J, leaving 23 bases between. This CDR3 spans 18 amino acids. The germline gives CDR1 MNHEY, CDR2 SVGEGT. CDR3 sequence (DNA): TGTGCCAGCAGTCAAGGGCCCCAGGGGATACTCCTCACAGATACGCAGTATTTT. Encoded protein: CASSQGPQGILLTDTQYF.

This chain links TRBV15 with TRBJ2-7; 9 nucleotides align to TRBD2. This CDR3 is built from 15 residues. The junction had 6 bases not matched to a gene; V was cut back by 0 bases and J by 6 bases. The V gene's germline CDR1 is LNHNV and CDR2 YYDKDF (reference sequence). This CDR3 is CATSRDSSGGREQYF. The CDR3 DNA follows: TGTGCCACCAGCAGAGATTCGAGCGGGGGGCGCGAGCAGTACTTC.

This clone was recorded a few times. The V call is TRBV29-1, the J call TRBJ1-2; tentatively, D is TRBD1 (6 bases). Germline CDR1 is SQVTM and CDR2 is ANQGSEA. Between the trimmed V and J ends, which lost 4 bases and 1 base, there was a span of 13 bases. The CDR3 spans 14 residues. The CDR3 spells CSVVGQSINYGYTF. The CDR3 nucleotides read TGCAGCGTTGTAGGACAGTCCATTAACTATGGCTACACCTTC. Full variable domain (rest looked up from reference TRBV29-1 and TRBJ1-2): SAVISQKPSRDICQRGTSLTIQCQVDSQVTMMFWYRQQPGQSLTLIATANQGSEATYESGFVIDKFPISRPNLTFSTLTVSNMSPEDSSIYLCSVVGQSINYGYTFGSGTRLTVV.

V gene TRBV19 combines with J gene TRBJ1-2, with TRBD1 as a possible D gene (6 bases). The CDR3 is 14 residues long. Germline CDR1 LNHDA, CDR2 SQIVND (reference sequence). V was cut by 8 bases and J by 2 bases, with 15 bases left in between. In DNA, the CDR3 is TGTGCCAGTTACGGCCCTACAGGGAACTATGGCTACACCTTC. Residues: CASYGPTGNYGYTF.

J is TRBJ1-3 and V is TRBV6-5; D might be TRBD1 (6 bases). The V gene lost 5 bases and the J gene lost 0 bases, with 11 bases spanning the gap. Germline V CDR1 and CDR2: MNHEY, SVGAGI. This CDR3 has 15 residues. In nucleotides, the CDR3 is TGTGCCAGCAGTAGCAACAGGGACTCTGGAAACACCATATATTTT. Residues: CASSSNRDSGNTIYF.

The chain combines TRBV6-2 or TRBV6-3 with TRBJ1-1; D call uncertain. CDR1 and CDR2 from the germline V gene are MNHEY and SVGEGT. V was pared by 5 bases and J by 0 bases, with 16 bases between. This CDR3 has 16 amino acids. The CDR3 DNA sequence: TGTGCCAGCAGTCGACAACCCGGGGATTTGAACACTGAAGCTTTCTTT. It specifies CASSRQPGDLNTEAFF.